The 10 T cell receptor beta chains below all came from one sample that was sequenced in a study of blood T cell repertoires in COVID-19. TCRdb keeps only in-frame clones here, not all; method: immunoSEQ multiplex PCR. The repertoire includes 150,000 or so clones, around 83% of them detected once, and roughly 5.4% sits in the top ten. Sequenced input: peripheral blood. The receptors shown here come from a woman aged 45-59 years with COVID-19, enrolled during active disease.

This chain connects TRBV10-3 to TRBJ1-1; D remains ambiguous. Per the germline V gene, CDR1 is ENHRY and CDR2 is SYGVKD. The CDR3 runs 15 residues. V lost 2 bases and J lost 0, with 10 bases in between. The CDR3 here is CAISERETMNTEAFF. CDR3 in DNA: TGTGCCATCAGTGAGAGAGAGACAATGAACACTGAAGCTTTCTTT.

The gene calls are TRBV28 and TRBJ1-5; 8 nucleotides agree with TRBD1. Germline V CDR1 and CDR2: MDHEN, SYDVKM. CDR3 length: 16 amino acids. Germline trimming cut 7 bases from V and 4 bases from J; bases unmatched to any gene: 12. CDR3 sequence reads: CASTPPAGTGNQPQHF. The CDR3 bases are TGTGCCAGCACCCCTCCTGCCGGGACAGGTAATCAGCCCCAGCATTTT.

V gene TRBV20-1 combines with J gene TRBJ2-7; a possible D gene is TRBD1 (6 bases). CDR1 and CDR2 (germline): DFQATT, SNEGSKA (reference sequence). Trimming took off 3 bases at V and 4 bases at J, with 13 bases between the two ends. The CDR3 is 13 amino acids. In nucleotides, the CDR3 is TGCAGTGCTAGTCAGGGGATAGCTTACGAGCAGTACTTC. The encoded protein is CSASQGIAYEQYF.

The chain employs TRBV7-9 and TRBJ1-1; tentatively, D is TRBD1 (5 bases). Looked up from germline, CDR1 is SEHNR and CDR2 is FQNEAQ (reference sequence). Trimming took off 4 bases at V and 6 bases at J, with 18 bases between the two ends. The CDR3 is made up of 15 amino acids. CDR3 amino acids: CASSSPEGRGPEAFF. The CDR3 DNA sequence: TGTGCCAGCAGCTCACCCGAGGGGAGGGGCCCTGAAGCTTTCTTT.

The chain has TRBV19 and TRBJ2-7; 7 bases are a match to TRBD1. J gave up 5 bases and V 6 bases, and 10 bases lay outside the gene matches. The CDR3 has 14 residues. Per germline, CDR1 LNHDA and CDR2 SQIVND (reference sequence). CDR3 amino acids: CASRTGYGLHEQYF. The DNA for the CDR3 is TGTGCCAGTAGGACAGGGTATGGTCTACACGAGCAGTACTTC.

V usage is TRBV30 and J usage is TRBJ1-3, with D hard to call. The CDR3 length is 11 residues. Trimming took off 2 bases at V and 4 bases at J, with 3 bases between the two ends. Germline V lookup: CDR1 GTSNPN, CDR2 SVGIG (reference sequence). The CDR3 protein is CAWSTGNTIYF. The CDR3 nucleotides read TGTGCCTGGAGTACAGGAAACACCATATATTTT.

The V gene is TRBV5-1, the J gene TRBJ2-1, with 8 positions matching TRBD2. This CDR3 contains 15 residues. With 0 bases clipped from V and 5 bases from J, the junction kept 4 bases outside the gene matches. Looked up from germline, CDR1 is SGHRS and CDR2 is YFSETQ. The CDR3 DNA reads TGCGCCAGCAGCTTGGTAGCGGGGTTCGACAATGAGCAGTTCTTC. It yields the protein CASSLVAGFDNEQFF.

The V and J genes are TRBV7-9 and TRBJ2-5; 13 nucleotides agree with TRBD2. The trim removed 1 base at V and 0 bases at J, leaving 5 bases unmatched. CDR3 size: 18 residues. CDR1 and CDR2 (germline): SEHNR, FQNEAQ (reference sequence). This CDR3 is CASSLGGLAGPYQETQYF. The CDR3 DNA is TGTGCCAGCAGCTTAGGGGGACTAGCGGGGCCGTACCAAGAGACCCAGTACTTC. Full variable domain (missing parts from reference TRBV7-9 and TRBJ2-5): DTGVSQNPRHKITKRGQNVTFRCDPISEHNRLYWYRQTLGQGPEFLTYFQNEAQLEKSRLLSDRFSAERPKGSFSTLEIQRTEQGDSAMYLCASSLGGLAGPYQETQYFGPGTRLLVL.

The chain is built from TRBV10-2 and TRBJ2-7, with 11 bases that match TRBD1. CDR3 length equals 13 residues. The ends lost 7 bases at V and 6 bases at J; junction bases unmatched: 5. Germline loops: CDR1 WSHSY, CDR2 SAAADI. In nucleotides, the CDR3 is TGCGCCAGCAAGGAAGGGACAGGGGGCGAGCAGTACTTC. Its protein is CASKEGTGGEQYF.

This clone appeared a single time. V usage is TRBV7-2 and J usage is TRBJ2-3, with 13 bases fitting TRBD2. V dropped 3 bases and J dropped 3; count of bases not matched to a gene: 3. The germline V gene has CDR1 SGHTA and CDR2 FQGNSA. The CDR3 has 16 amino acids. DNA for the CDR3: TGTGCCAGCAGCTTGTGGACTAGCGGGGGAACAGATACGCAGTATTTT. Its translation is CASSLWTSGGTDTQYF.